These 15 T cell receptor beta chains share one sample of origin, sequenced in a study of human T cells and chemical hapten exposure. Documented time point: patch test 1, 2 weeks after DPC sensitization. As to treatment: therapeutic diphenylcyclopropenone sensitization with weekly scalp DPC. TCRdb redid the calling of the RACE reads with MiXCR, one entry per CDR3 protein. The table shows approximately 80,000 distinct CDR3 sequences, with about 10% occurring only once. The sequences come from whole blood, collected in connection with sensitization to the hapten diphenylcyclopropenone (DPC). The receptors here all came from a woman aged 45-60 years with alopecia areata. Some clones in this sample may be carry-over from other donors' samples.

This clonotype came up a few times. The chain carries TRBV6-5 and TRBJ1-2; maybe TRBD1 (6 bases). Germline assignment: CDR1 MNHEY and CDR2 SVGAGI. CDR3 size: 13 residues. Between the trimmed V and J ends, which lost 0 bases and 7 bases, there was a span of 9 bases. The CDR3 DNA reads as TGTGCCAGCAGTTACTCGTTGGGGGCTGGCTACACCTTC. It yields the protein CASSYSLGAGYTF.

This clonotype turned up a few times. The V call is TRBV30, the J call TRBJ1-1; D is uncertain. Germline V CDR1 and CDR2: GTSNPN, SVGIG (reference sequence). Deletions cut 4 bases from V and 1 base from J, with 7 bases between. The CDR3 totals 12 residues. The CDR3 spells CAWTRGNTEAFF. Written as DNA, the CDR3 is TGTGCCTGGACACGGGGGAACACTGAAGCTTTCTTT.

This clonotype was detected many times. A read error may produce the germline difference seen at one junction end. The chain carries TRBV30 and TRBJ1-1, with D unclear. This CDR3 is 12 amino acids long. CDR1 is GTSNPN, CDR2 SVGIG, per germline (reference sequence). The CDR3 DNA sequence: TGTGCCTGGAGTCCGTCGGGCCGTGTAACCCATTTT. It encodes CAWSPSGRVTHF.

This sequence joins TRBV3-1 and TRBJ1-4; no definite D call. V was trimmed by 1 base and J by 8 bases, leaving 2 bases between them. The CDR3 extends over 11 amino acids. The germline gives CDR1 LGHDT, CDR2 YNNKEL (reference sequence). The CDR3 loop is CASSQGEKLFF. The CDR3 nucleotides read TGTGCCAGCAGCCAAGGGGAAAAACTGTTTTTT.

V usage is TRBV6-6 and J usage is TRBJ2-7, with D tentatively TRBD1 or TRBD2 (5 bases each). Trimming took 6 bases from V and 4 from J, leaving 19 bases between them. There are 15 residues in the CDR3. In germline, CDR1 is MNHNY, CDR2 SVGAGI (reference sequence). The CDR3 loop reads CASRLERDVAYEQYF. Here the CDR3 DNA reads TGTGCCAGCAGATTAGAACGGGACGTAGCGTACGAGCAGTACTTC.

The V gene is TRBV10-3, the J gene TRBJ1-2; D possibly corresponds to TRBD1 (6 bases). The V gene's germline CDR1 is ENHRY and CDR2 SYGVKD. CDR3 length: 13 residues. The V end lost 6 bases, the J end lost 2 bases, and 10 bases lay between the germline ends. The CDR3 here is CAISPTGNYGYTF. The CDR3 region has the DNA TGTGCCATCAGCCCAACAGGGAACTATGGCTACACCTTC.

This clonotype was recorded many times. The chain combines TRBV5-1 with TRBJ1-5; 7 nucleotides line up with TRBD1. Germline V gene sequence: CDR1 SGHRS, CDR2 YFSETQ. Unmatched junction bases numbered 12, after V lost 4 bases and J lost 5 bases. The CDR3 is 16 amino acids. The CDR3: CASSSKPGGTHQPQHF. In DNA form, the CDR3 reads TGCGCCAGCAGCAGTAAACCAGGGGGGACTCATCAGCCCCAGCATTTT.

This rearrangement joins TRBV7-9 to TRBJ2-7; 7 bases align to TRBD2. CDR3 length: 15 residues. Germline V gives CDR1 SEHNR, CDR2 FQNEAQ (reference sequence). V gave up 5 bases and J gave up 9 bases; unmatched junction bases: 16. The CDR3 DNA sequence: TGTGCCAGCAGCGTATCCGGGACTACCACTGTCGGGCAGTACTTC. As protein: CASSVSGTTTVGQYF.

This clonotype was observed a handful of times. The chain couples TRBV28 to TRBJ2-7; D not certain. V lost 2 bases, J lost 5 bases, and 13 bases lay in between. The germline V gene encodes CDR1 MDHEN and CDR2 SYDVKM. The CDR3 extends over 14 amino acids. For the CDR3, the DNA is TGTGCCAGCAGTTTAGTTGGCCAGGTCCACGAGCAGTACTTC. Translation: CASSLVGQVHEQYF.

This clonotype was seen ten or more times. The V and J genes are TRBV18 and TRBJ2-7, with TRBD1 matching 7 bases. CDR1 and CDR2 from the germline V gene are KGHSH and LQKENI. CDR3 length equals 15 residues. With 1 base clipped from V and 0 bases from J, the junction kept 3 bases outside the gene matches. CDR3 amino acids: CASSPLGGSSYEQYF. CDR3 coding DNA: TGTGCCAGCTCACCACTAGGGGGCAGCTCCTACGAGCAGTACTTC.

This clonotype was counted a few times. In DNA, the CDR3 is TGTGCCAGCTCACCCGATGTTGGAGCCCAGCATTTT. Its translation is CASSPDVGAQHF. The chain employs TRBV18 and TRBJ1-5; D gene unclear. V was clipped by 3 bases and J by 11 bases, with 11 bases between them. Germline assignment: CDR1 KGHSH and CDR2 LQKENI. The CDR3 spans 12 residues.

The V and J genes are TRBV5-4 and TRBJ2-3, with a weak D call TRBD2 (5 bases). The V end lost 0 bases, the J end lost 4 bases, and 18 bases lay between the germline ends. The CDR3 contains 17 residues. Germline V gene sequence: CDR1 SGHNT, CDR2 YYREEE (reference sequence). Written as DNA, the CDR3 is TGTGCCAGCAGCTTGGCCTCTGGACTTGCCCCGGCAGATACGCAGTATTTT. It encodes CASSLASGLAPADTQYF. Drawing the rest from reference TRBV5-4 and TRBJ2-3, the complete variable domain is ETGVTQSPTHLIKTRGQQVTLRCSSQSGHNTVSWYQQALGQGPQFIFQYYREEENGRGNFPPRFSGLQFPNYSSELNVNALELDDSALYLCASSLASGLAPADTQYFGPGTRLTVL.

This clonotype occurred many times. V usage is TRBV5-4 and J usage is TRBJ2-4; possibly TRBD2 for D (6 bases). The length of the CDR3 is 15 residues. Trimming cost V 4 bases and J 2 bases, with 13 bases left between them. Germline V gene sequence: CDR1 SGHNT, CDR2 YYREEE (reference sequence). For the CDR3, the DNA is TGTGCCAGCAGCCGGGGCGGGGTTTCCAAAAACATTCAGTACTTC. This gives the protein CASSRGGVSKNIQYF.

In this sample, this clonotype turned up many times. The chain is built from TRBV9 and TRBJ1-5; no reliable D call. Germline CDR1 reads SGDLS; CDR2 reads YYNGEE. This CDR3 is 14 amino acids long. The V gene lost 0 bases and the J gene lost 9 bases, with 13 bases spanning the gap. CDR3 protein: CASSVGNTFSPQHF. The CDR3 DNA follows: TGTGCCAGCAGCGTAGGTAACACCTTCTCGCCCCAGCATTTT.

J is TRBJ2-7 and V is TRBV28; 7 positions match TRBD1. The CDR3 covers 15 residues. The junction had 11 bases not matched to a gene; V was cut back by 6 bases and J by 3 bases. Germline values: CDR1 MDHEN, CDR2 SYDVKM. CDR3 region: CASRRTGLGYYEQYF. The CDR3 region has the DNA TGTGCCAGCAGACGGACAGGATTAGGCTACTACGAGCAGTACTTC.